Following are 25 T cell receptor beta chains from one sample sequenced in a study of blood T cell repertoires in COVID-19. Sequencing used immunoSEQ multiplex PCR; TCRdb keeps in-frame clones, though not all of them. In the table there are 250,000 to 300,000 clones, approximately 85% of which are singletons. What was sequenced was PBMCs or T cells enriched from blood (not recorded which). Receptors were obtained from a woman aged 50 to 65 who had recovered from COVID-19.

This CDR3 reads CASSTTSRANTGELFF. CDR3 bases: TGTGCCAGCAGCACAACTAGCCGCGCGAACACCGGGGAGCTGTTTTTT. The chain is built from TRBV7-2 and TRBJ2-2; D is perhaps TRBD2 (6 bases). The CDR3 runs to 16 residues. Germline lookup yields CDR1 SGHTA and CDR2 FQGNSA. Trimming removed 5 bases from V and 0 bases from J, with 13 bases in between.

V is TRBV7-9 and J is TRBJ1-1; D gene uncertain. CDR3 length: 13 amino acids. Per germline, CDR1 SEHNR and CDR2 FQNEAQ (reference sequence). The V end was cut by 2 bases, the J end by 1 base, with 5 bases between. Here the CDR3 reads CASSLSGNTEAFF. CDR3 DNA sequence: TGTGCCAGCAGCTTATCCGGGAACACTGAAGCTTTCTTT. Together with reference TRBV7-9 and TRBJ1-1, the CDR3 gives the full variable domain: DTGVSQNPRHKITKRGQNVTFRCDPISEHNRLYWYRQTLGQGPEFLTYFQNEAQLEKSRLLSDRFSAERPKGSFSTLEIQRTEQGDSAMYLCASSLSGNTEAFFGQGTRLTVV.

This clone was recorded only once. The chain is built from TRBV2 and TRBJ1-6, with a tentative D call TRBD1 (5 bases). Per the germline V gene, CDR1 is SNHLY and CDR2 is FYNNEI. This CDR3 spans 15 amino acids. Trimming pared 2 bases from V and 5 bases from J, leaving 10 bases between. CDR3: CASSERGHDNSPLHF. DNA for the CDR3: TGTGCCAGCAGTGAAAGGGGTCATGATAATTCACCCCTCCACTTT.

The CDR3 spells CASSLSTSGSGLVNEQFF. In DNA form, the CDR3 reads TGCGCCAGCAGCTTGTCTACTAGCGGGAGTGGTTTGGTAAATGAGCAGTTCTTC. The chain recombines TRBV5-1 with TRBJ2-1; 11 bases line up with TRBD2. There are 18 residues in the CDR3. Trimming removed 1 base from V and 7 bases from J; junction bases left unmatched: 13. Germline CDR1 SGHRS, CDR2 YFSETQ.

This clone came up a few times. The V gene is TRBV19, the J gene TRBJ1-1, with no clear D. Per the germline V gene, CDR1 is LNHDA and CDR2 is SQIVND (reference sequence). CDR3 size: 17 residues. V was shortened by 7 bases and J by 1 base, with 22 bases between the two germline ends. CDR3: CASKFGRGDGTNTEAFF. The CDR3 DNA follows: TGTGCCAGTAAATTCGGGCGGGGAGACGGTACGAACACTGAAGCTTTCTTT.

CDR3 sequence reads: CAWSVRGRGTEAFF. In nucleotides, the CDR3 is TGTGCCTGGAGTGTAAGGGGTCGGGGGACTGAAGCTTTCTTT. The chain employs TRBV30 and TRBJ1-1, with D perhaps TRBD1 (5 bases). From germline, CDR1 is GTSNPN and CDR2 SVGIG (reference sequence). The length of the CDR3 is 14 residues. The V end was cut by 0 bases, the J end by 5 bases, with 13 bases between.

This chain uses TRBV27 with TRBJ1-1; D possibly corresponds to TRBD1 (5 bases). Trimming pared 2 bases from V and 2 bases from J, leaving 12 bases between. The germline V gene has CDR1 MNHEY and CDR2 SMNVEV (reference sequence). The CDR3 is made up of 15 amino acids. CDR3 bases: TGTGCCAGCAGTTTAAGGCAGGGCCGAAACACTGAAGCTTTCTTT. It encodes CASSLRQGRNTEAFF.

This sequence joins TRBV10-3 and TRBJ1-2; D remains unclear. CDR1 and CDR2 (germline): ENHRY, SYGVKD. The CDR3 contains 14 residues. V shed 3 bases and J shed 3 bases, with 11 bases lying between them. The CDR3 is CAISDLGRDYGYTF. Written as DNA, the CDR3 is TGTGCCATCAGTGACCTGGGCCGAGACTATGGCTACACCTTC.

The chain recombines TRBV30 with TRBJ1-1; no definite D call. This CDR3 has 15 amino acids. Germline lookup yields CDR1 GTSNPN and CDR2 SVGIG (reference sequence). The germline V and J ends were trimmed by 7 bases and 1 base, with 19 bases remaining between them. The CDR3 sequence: CASTAILSENTEAFF. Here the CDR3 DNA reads TGTGCCTCCACCGCGATTCTTTCTGAGAACACTGAAGCTTTCTTT.

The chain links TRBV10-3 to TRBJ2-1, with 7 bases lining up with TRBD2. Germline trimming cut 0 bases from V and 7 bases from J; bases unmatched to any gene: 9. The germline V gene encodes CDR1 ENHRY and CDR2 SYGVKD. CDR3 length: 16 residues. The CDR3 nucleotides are TGTGCCATCAGTGAGTCGAATCAGGGAGGGGTAAATGAGCAGTTCTTC. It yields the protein CAISESNQGGVNEQFF.

The CDR3 region has the DNA TGTGCCTGGAGCCGAGAGAACACTGAAGCTTTCTTT. It translates to CAWSRENTEAFF. This sequence joins TRBV30 and TRBJ1-1; D not certain. Trimming left V 3 bases short and J 1 base short, with 6 bases between. Germline V gives CDR1 GTSNPN, CDR2 SVGIG (reference sequence). The CDR3 runs to 12 residues. Full variable domain (rest looked up from reference TRBV30 and TRBJ1-1): SQTIHQWPATLVQPVGSPLSLECTVEGTSNPNLYWYRQAAGRGLQLLFYSVGIGQISSEVPQNLSASRPQDRQFILSSKKLLLSDSGFYLCAWSRENTEAFFGQGTRLTVV.

CDR3 protein: CASSLGLYLNTEAFF. CDR3 nucleotide sequence: TGTGCCAGCAGCTTGGGCCTCTACTTGAACACTGAAGCTTTCTTT. This chain connects TRBV5-7 to TRBJ1-1; D remains ambiguous. TRBV5-7 is an open reading frame whose function is uncertain. V was cut by 0 bases and J by 0 bases, with 9 bases left in between. This CDR3 contains 15 residues.

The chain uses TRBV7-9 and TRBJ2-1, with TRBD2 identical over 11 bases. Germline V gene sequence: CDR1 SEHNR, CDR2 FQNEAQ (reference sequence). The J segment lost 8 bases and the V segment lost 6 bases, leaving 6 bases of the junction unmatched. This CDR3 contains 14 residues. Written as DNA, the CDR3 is TGTGCCAGCAGTCTTAGCGGGAGGGCAGATGAGCAGTTCTTC. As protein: CASSLSGRADEQFF.

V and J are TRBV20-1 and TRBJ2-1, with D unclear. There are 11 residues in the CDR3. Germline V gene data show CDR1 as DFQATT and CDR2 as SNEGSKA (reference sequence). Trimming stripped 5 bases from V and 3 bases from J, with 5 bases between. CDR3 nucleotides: TGCAGTGCTTTACTCTACAATGAGCAGTTCTTC. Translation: CSALLYNEQFF.

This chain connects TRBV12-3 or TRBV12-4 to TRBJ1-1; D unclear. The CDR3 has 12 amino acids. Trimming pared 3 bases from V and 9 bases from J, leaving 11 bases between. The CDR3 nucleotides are TGTGCCAGCAGTTTTTTGACATCTAAAGCTTTCTTT. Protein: CASSFLTSKAFF.

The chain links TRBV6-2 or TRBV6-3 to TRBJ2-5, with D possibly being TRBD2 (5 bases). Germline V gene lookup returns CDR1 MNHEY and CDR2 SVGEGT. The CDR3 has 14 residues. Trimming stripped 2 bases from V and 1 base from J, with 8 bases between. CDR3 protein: CASSYVLVQETQYF. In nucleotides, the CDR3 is TGTGCCAGCAGTTACGTACTAGTCCAAGAGACCCAGTACTTC.

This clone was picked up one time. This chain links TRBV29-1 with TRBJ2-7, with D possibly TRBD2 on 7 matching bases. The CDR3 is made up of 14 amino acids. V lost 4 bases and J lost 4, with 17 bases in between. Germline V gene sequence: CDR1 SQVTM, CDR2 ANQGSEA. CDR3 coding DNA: TGCAGCGTTGGGGGGCGGGAGCATCCTTACGAGCAGTACTTC. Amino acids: CSVGGREHPYEQYF.

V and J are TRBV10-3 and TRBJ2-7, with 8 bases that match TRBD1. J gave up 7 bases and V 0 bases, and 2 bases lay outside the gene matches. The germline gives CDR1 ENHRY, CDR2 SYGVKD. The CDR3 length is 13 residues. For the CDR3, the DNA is TGTGCCATCAGTGAGTCCCGACAGGGGGAGCAGTACTTC. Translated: CAISESRQGEQYF.

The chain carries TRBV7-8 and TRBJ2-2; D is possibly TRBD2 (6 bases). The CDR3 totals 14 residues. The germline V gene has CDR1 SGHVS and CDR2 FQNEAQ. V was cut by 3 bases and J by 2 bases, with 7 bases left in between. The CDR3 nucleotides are TGTGCCAGCAGCTTTAGCGGAAACACCGGGGAGCTGTTTTTT. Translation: CASSFSGNTGELFF.

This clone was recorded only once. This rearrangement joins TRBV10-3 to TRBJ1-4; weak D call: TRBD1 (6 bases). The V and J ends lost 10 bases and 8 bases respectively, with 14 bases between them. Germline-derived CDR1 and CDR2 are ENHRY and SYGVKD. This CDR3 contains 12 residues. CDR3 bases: TGTGCCACCAGGGGAGCGGACGAAAAACTGTTTTTT. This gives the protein CATRGADEKLFF.

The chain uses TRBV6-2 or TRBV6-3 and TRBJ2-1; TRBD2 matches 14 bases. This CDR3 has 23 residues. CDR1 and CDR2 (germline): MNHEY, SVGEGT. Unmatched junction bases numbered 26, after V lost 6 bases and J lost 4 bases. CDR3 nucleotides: TGTGCCAGCAGCCACACTTTACTCGGGACTAGCGGGAGACGTATAGTCGTTTACAATGAGCAGTTCTTC. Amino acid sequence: CASSHTLLGTSGRRIVVYNEQFF.

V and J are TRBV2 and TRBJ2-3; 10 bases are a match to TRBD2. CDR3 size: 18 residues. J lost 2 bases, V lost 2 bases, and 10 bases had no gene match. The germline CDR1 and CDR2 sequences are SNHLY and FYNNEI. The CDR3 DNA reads TGTGCCAGCAGTGAATGGGGGTGGACTAGCGGTTCCACAGATACGCAGTATTTT. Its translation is CASSEWGWTSGSTDTQYF.

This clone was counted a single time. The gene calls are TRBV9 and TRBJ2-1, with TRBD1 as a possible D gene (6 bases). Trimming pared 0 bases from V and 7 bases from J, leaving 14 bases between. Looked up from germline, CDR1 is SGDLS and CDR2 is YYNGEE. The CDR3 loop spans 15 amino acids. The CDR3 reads CASSVVGAPTNEQFF. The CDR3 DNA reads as TGTGCCAGCAGCGTAGTGGGGGCCCCCACGAATGAGCAGTTCTTC.

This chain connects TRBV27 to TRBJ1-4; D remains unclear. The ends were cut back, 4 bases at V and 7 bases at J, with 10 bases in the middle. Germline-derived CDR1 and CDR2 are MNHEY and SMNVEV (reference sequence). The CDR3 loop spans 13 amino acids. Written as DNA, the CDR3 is TGTGCCAGCAGTTGGAGTTTGGGTGAAAAACTGTTTTTT. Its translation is CASSWSLGEKLFF.

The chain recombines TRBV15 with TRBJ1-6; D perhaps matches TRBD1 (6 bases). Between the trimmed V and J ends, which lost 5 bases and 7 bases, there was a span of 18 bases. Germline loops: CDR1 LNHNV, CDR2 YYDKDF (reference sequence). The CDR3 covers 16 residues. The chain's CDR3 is CATSPTLSDSNSPLHF. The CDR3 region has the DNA TGTGCCACCAGCCCGACACTCTCGGACAGCAATTCACCCCTCCACTTT.